The 18 T cell receptor beta chains listed next were all sequenced from one sample in a study of OX40 agonist ivuxolimab in advanced cancers. The protocol was immunoSEQ multiplex PCR, while the TCRdb copy is restricted to in-frame clones and leaves out a portion. The table includes more than 50,000 clones, 82% detected once. The sequencing used CD4+ or CD8+ T cells sorted from blood, collected in a trial of the OX40 agonist ivuxolimab. The receptors shown here come from an adult with an advanced solid tumor such as melanoma, head and neck, liver or kidney cancer.

The chain employs TRBV11-3 and TRBJ2-7; perhaps TRBD2 as D (7 bases). The CDR3 runs to 14 residues. V was cut by 1 base and J by 5 bases, with 12 bases left in between. CDR1 and CDR2 from the germline V gene are SGHNT and YENEEA. CDR3: CASSLVGGLNEQYF. CDR3 bases: TGTGCCAGCAGCTTAGTCGGGGGGCTCAACGAGCAGTACTTC.

This clone was counted only a few times. V usage is TRBV27 and J usage is TRBJ1-5; tentative D call: TRBD1 (5 bases). This CDR3 contains 16 residues. From germline, CDR1 is MNHEY and CDR2 SMNVEV (reference sequence). Trimming removed 7 bases at V and 3 bases at J, with 19 bases between. CDR3 in DNA: TGTGCCAGCAACCCCCAGGGTGATAACCCCAATCAGCCCCAGCATTTT. Amino acid sequence: CASNPQGDNPNQPQHF.

V and J are TRBV14 and TRBJ1-1; 7 bases map to TRBD1. The germline gives CDR1 SGHDN, CDR2 FVKESK. The CDR3 is 14 residues long. Trimming at V came to 6 bases and at J to 3 bases, leaving 7 bases not matched to a gene. CDR3 region: CASRAGTAYTEAFF. The DNA for the CDR3 is TGTGCCAGCAGGGCCGGGACAGCCTACACTGAAGCTTTCTTT.

This chain's CDR3 is CASSGDRGRLTEAFF. The DNA of the CDR3 is TGTGCCAGCAGTGGGGACAGGGGGCGCCTCACTGAAGCTTTCTTT. The chain joins TRBV25-1 to TRBJ1-1; TRBD1 aligns across 12 bases. Per the germline V gene, CDR1 is MGHDK and CDR2 is SYGVNS. There are 15 residues in the CDR3. The ends lost 4 bases at V and 4 bases at J; junction bases unmatched: 4.

The chain couples TRBV6-4 to TRBJ2-7, with 9 bases fitting TRBD2. This CDR3 is built from 15 residues. CDR1 and CDR2 (germline): MRHNA, SNTAGT. Trimming took 10 bases from V and 2 from J; bases not matched to a gene: 12. The DNA for the CDR3 is TGTGCCACTCCGGTTGGACTAGCGTGCACCTACGAGCAGTACTTC. It yields the protein CATPVGLACTYEQYF.

This clone has a handful of counts. The genes are TRBV2 and TRBJ1-1; D is unresolved. CDR3 length: 12 residues. V lost 3 bases and J lost 10, with 12 bases in between. Looked up from germline, CDR1 is SNHLY and CDR2 is FYNNEI. As DNA, the CDR3 is TGTGCCAGCAGTGAGGGGTTCCCTCGAGCTTTCTTT. It specifies CASSEGFPRAFF.

This clone was counted a few times. The chain carries TRBV7-3 and TRBJ1-1; no firm D call. V lost 1 base to trimming and J lost 0 bases, with 6 bases between them. The CDR3 runs 14 residues. Germline values: CDR1 SGHTA, CDR2 FQGTGA. This CDR3 reads CASSLKGMNTEAFF. Here the CDR3 DNA reads TGTGCCAGCAGCTTAAAGGGCATGAACACTGAAGCTTTCTTT. The entire variable domain, with the rest obtained from reference TRBV7-3 and TRBJ1-1, is as follows: GAGVSQTPSNKVTEKGKYVELRCDPISGHTALYWYRQSLGQGPEFLIYFQGTGAADDSGLPNDRFFAVRPEGSVSTLKIQRTERGDSAVYLCASSLKGMNTEAFFGQGTRLTVV.

CDR3 sequence (DNA): TGTGCCAGCAGCCTCGACAGGCCCTCTTTGTCCTATGGCTACACCTTC. Its protein is CASSLDRPSLSYGYTF. The V gene is TRBV7-2, the J gene TRBJ1-2; perhaps TRBD1 as D (6 bases). Trimming stripped 5 bases from V and 4 bases from J, with 20 bases between. This CDR3 contains 16 residues. Germline loops: CDR1 SGHTA, CDR2 FQGNSA.

The rearrangement joins TRBV11-2 to TRBJ2-7; 7 bases match TRBD1. CDR1 and CDR2 (germline): SGHAT, FQNNGV. This CDR3 comprises 17 residues. V lost 0 bases, J lost 2 bases, and 10 bases stayed unmatched. Here the CDR3 DNA reads TGTGCCAGCAGCTTAGATGTATTGAGGGGGACAGCCTACGAGCAGTACTTC. Translation: CASSLDVLRGTAYEQYF.

V gene TRBV6-5 combines with J gene TRBJ1-1; D possibly corresponds to TRBD1 (6 bases). Germline CDR1 is MNHEY and CDR2 is SVGAGI. The CDR3 is 14 residues long. V was clipped by 7 bases and J by 0 bases, with 12 bases between them. In DNA, the CDR3 is TGTGCCAGCACAGGACAGCTGATGAACACTGAAGCTTTCTTT. Amino acid sequence: CASTGQLMNTEAFF.

This clone came up a few times. The genes are TRBV6-5 and TRBJ1-1; 7 bases map to TRBD1. The V gene end was trimmed by 2 bases and the J gene end by 3 bases; junction bases not matched to a gene: 6. CDR1 is MNHEY and CDR2 is SVGAGI in the germline V gene. The CDR3 contains 15 residues. The CDR3 is CASSYTTGEDTEAFF. In DNA, the CDR3 is TGTGCCAGCAGTTACACCACAGGGGAGGACACTGAAGCTTTCTTT.

The J gene is TRBJ1-5, the V gene TRBV6-1; a possible D gene is TRBD1 (5 bases). V lost 1 base to trimming and J lost 6 bases, with 16 bases between them. CDR3 length: 16 residues. In germline, CDR1 is MNHNS, CDR2 SASEGT. CDR3 loop: CASSEGLGREGQPQHF. CDR3 nucleotides: TGTGCCAGCAGTGAAGGGCTTGGCAGGGAGGGTCAGCCCCAGCATTTT.

Comment on this clone: Compared with germline, one end of the junction differs, possibly owing to a read error. The chain combines TRBV2 with TRBJ1-2, with TRBD1 as a possible D gene (5 bases). CDR1 SNHLY and CDR2 FYNNEI come from the germline V gene. The CDR3 loop spans 11 amino acids. The CDR3: CACRDYYGYTF. The CDR3 DNA follows: TGTGCCTGCAGGGACTACTATGGCTACACCTTC.

The chain couples TRBV5-1 to TRBJ1-1; unclear D gene. Germline V gene sequence: CDR1 SGHRS, CDR2 YFSETQ. Deletions cut 0 bases from V and 11 bases from J, with 14 bases between. The CDR3 is 13 residues long. The CDR3 protein is CASSLAGRSWAFF. The CDR3, as DNA: TGCGCCAGCAGCTTGGCCGGAAGGTCTTGGGCTTTCTTT.

V and J are TRBV11-3 and TRBJ2-1, with 7 bases matching TRBD1. With 7 bases clipped from V and 11 bases from J, the junction kept 14 bases outside the gene matches. In germline, CDR1 is SGHNT, CDR2 YENEEA. There are 14 residues in the CDR3. CDR3 DNA sequence: TGTGCCAGCACGGGCAGGGTGTTGAGGGGGCAGCAGTTCTTC. This encodes CASTGRVLRGQQFF.

V is TRBV6-6 and J is TRBJ2-7, with D possibly being TRBD1 or TRBD2 (5 bases each). In germline, CDR1 is MNHNY, CDR2 SVGAGI (reference sequence). V lost 7 bases, J lost 10 bases, and 20 bases lay in between. The CDR3 sequence is 13 residues long. The CDR3 DNA is TGTGCCAGCACGCCGAGGGGCAGGACCCTCCAGTACTTC. It yields the protein CASTPRGRTLQYF.

This clone was recorded a few times. The chain carries TRBV5-6 and TRBJ2-1, with unresolved D. This CDR3 region has 11 residues. Germline assignment: CDR1 SGHDT and CDR2 YYEEEE. The ends were cut back, 0 bases at V and 8 bases at J, with 3 bases in the middle. CDR3 region: CASSLGYEQFF. CDR3 bases: TGTGCCAGCAGCTTGGGCTATGAGCAGTTCTTC. Supplemented by reference TRBV5-6 and TRBJ2-1, the full variable domain reads DAGVTQSPTHLIKTRGQQVTLRCSPKSGHDTVSWYQQALGQGPQFIFQYYEEEERQRGNFPDRFSGHQFPNYSSELNVNALLLGDSALYLCASSLGYEQFFGPGTRLTVL.

This chain links TRBV7-8 with TRBJ2-1, with 8 nucleotides matching TRBD2. Germline-derived CDR1 and CDR2 are SGHVS and FQNEAQ. Trimming took 4 bases from V and 6 from J; bases not matched to a gene: 2. The CDR3 extends over 13 amino acids. The CDR3 sequence: CASSSGLANEQFF. The DNA for the CDR3 is TGTGCCAGCAGCTCAGGACTAGCCAATGAGCAGTTCTTC.